This TCR beta chain appears in the sequencing data of a study of spatial heterogeneity in lung cancer. For the study at large: Matched bulk RNA-seq yielded a T cell module score, and TCR transcript counts in tumor regions correlated strongly with that score. Study-level results: Counts that tracked tumor mutation counts were those of expanded intratumoral alpha and beta TCRs.

The germline V and J ends were trimmed by 8 bases and 2 bases, with 15 bases remaining between them. The CDR3 is 14 amino acids. Germline lookup yields CDR1 WNHNN and CDR2 SYGVQD (reference sequence). By frequency in the sample, this clonotype is medium-sized (0.01 to 0.1%). The antigen is not known. Unique molecular identifiers, one per molecule, were present on every TCR cDNA molecule. TCRdb ran MiXCR on the 5' RACE reads and lists one entry per CDR3 protein. The sample yields several thousand distinct CDR3 sequences, 9.4% seen once. Documented time point: sample taken at primary tumor resection. This sample comprised lung tumor tissue, obtained at surgery. The V and J genes are TRBV10-1 and TRBJ2-5; D tentatively fits TRBD1 or TRBD2 (5 bases each). The sequence derives from a male donor with early-stage non-small cell lung cancer. The CDR3 DNA is TGCGCCAGCTTAGAGAGGGGCAGGCAAGAGACCCAGTACTTC. The encoded protein is CASLERGRQETQYF.